This TCR beta chain is drawn from a study of cytomegalovirus exposure and HLA in healthy donors. The study, taken as a whole, reports: As a later analysis revealed, the rate of TCR association differed by HLA locus, with DRB1 most and HLA-C fewest. It has been reported that TCR beta sequences accurately predicted the HLA-A and HLA-B alleles of most subjects.

After removal of 2 bases from V and 6 bases from J, the junction contained 6 bases not matched to a gene. Germline V gives CDR1 WNHNN, CDR2 SYGVQD (reference sequence). The CDR3 sequence is 14 residues long. Comments on this clone: Its antigen is still unknown.

Primers: 60 Vbeta forward and 13 Jbeta reverse. The data were produced by immunoSEQ multiplex PCR, yet TCRdb's version contains in-frame clones alone and is incomplete. The sample shows 100,000 to 120,000 clones, roughly three quarters of them seen only once. What was sequenced was PBMCs. The source of this sequence is a man in his thirties or forties in good health and CMV-seropositive. This rearrangement joins TRBV10-1 to TRBJ2-7, with 8 bases matching TRBD2. The CDR3 loop reads CASSERGLAGEQYF. The CDR3 coding sequence is TGCGCCAGCAGTGAGCGAGGACTAGCAGGCGAGCAGTACTTC.